This note documents a single T cell receptor beta chain sequence. This record comes from a study of human T cells and chemical hapten exposure. The time point here: pre-sensitization, week 0. Treatment described: therapeutic diphenylcyclopropenone sensitization with weekly scalp DPC. This CDR3 has 13 amino acids. The germline V gene has CDR1 MDHEN and CDR2 SYDVKM. V lost 6 bases, J lost 1 base, and 7 bases lay in between. MiXCR, run by TCRdb on the RACE reads, gives a single entry per CDR3 protein. The table records 250,000 or so distinct CDR3 sequences, about 9% of them present only once. The sequencing used whole blood, collected in connection with sensitization to the hapten diphenylcyclopropenone (DPC). This TCR derives from a woman between 35 and 50 years old with alopecia areata. Some clones in this sample may be carry-over from other donors' samples. The chain is built from TRBV28 and TRBJ1-5; D gene ambiguous. The CDR3 coding sequence is TGTGCCAGCAGCGGATGGAGCAATCAGCCCCAGCATTTT. This translates into CASSGWSNQPQHF.